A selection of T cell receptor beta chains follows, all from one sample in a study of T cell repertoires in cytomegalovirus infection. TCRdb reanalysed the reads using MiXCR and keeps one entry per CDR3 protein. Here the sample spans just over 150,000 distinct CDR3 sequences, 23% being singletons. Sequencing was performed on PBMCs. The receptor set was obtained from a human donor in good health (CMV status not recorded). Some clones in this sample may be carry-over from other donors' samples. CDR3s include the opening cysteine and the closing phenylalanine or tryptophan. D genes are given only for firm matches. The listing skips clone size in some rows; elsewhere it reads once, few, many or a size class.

cdr3_aa: CASSIGLEAFF; cdr3_nt: TGTGCCAGCAGCATAGGCCTTGAAGCTTTCTTT; cdr3_length: 11; j_call: TRBJ1-1; clone_size: few; v_call: TRBV7-9; d_call: NA
cdr3_aa: CASSLAGIEEKLFF; cdr3_nt: TGTGCCAGCAGTTTAGCGGGGATCGAGGAAAAACTGTTTTTT; cdr3_length: 14; j_call: TRBJ1-4; clone_size: many; v_call: TRBV12-3/TRBV12-4; d_call: NA
cdr3_aa: CASSRPETSGLSYEQYF; cdr3_nt: TGTGCCAGCAGCCGGCCGGAAACTAGCGGGTTGTCCTACGAGCAGTACTTC; cdr3_length: 17; j_call: TRBJ2-7; clone_size: many; v_call: TRBV7-2; d_call: TRBD2
cdr3_aa: CASSLVGSFGSSYEQYF; cdr3_nt: TGTGCCAGCAGCTTAGTAGGCAGTTTCGGGTCCTCCTACGAGCAGTACTTC; cdr3_length: 17; j_call: TRBJ2-7; clone_size: few; v_call: TRBV11-2; d_call: NA
cdr3_aa: CASTGDRLVYNEQFF; cdr3_nt: TGTGCCAGCACCGGGGACAGGCTAGTGTACAATGAGCAGTTCTTC; cdr3_length: 15; j_call: TRBJ2-1; clone_size: few; v_call: TRBV5-6; d_call: TRBD1
cdr3_aa: CASRLAGEPQETQYF; cdr3_nt: TGTGCCAGCAGACTAGCGGGGGAACCTCAAGAGACCCAGTACTTC; cdr3_length: 15; j_call: TRBJ2-5; clone_size: NA; v_call: TRBV5-6; d_call: TRBD2
cdr3_aa: CAWGPGTGEPEAFF; cdr3_nt: TGTGCCTGGGGTCCTGGGACAGGGGAACCTGAAGCTTTCTTT; cdr3_length: 14; j_call: TRBJ1-1; clone_size: NA; v_call: TRBV30; d_call: TRBD1
cdr3_aa: CASSPRDSTTEAFF; cdr3_nt: TGCGCCAGCAGCCCCCGGGATAGTACCACTGAAGCTTTCTTT; cdr3_length: 14; j_call: TRBJ1-1; clone_size: few; v_call: TRBV4-1; d_call: NA
cdr3_aa: CASSTRLVGRLYEQYF; cdr3_nt: TGTGCCAGCAGCACCCGCCTGGTGGGGCGACTTTACGAGCAGTACTTC; cdr3_length: 16; j_call: TRBJ2-7; clone_size: few; v_call: TRBV7-8; d_call: NA
cdr3_aa: CSARRTDTQYF; cdr3_nt: TGCAGTGCTAGACGCACAGATACGCAGTATTTT; cdr3_length: 11; j_call: TRBJ2-3; clone_size: many; v_call: TRBV20-1; d_call: NA
cdr3_aa: CASGDGGGSSYNEQFF; cdr3_nt: TGTGCCAGCGGGGACGGGGGCGGGAGCTCCTACAATGAGCAGTTCTTC; cdr3_length: 16; j_call: TRBJ2-1; clone_size: NA; v_call: TRBV6-2/TRBV6-3; d_call: NA
cdr3_aa: CASSLFAGQVTGELFF; cdr3_nt: TGTGCCAGCAGCTTGTTTGCGGGACAGGTTACCGGGGAGCTGTTTTTT; cdr3_length: 16; j_call: TRBJ2-2; clone_size: many; v_call: TRBV7-8; d_call: TRBD1
cdr3_aa: CASSQVLDRANTGELFF; cdr3_nt: TGCGCCAGCAGCCAAGTTTTGGACAGGGCGAACACCGGGGAGCTGTTTTTT; cdr3_length: 17; j_call: TRBJ2-2; clone_size: few; v_call: TRBV4-1; d_call: TRBD1
cdr3_aa: CASSSNYRKETQYF; cdr3_nt: TGTGCCAGCAGCTCTAATTACAGGAAAGAGACCCAGTACTTC; cdr3_length: 14; j_call: TRBJ2-5; clone_size: few; v_call: TRBV7-2; d_call: NA
cdr3_aa: CATAEREFGDTQYF; cdr3_nt: TGTGCCACCGCGGAGCGGGAGTTCGGAGATACGCAGTATTTT; cdr3_length: 14; j_call: TRBJ2-3; clone_size: NA; v_call: TRBV24-1; d_call: TRBD2
cdr3_aa: CSAALGYYNEQFF; cdr3_nt: TGCAGTGCGGCGTTAGGCTACTACAATGAGCAGTTCTTC; cdr3_length: 13; j_call: TRBJ2-1; clone_size: few; v_call: TRBV20-1; d_call: NA
cdr3_aa: CASSYRAGTGNYTF; cdr3_nt: TGTGCCAGCAGTTACCGCGCCGGGACAGGGAACTACACCTTC; cdr3_length: 14; j_call: TRBJ1-2; clone_size: few; v_call: TRBV6-2/TRBV6-3; d_call: TRBD1
cdr3_aa: CASSFLAGGVETQYF; cdr3_nt: TGTGCCAGCAGTTTTCTAGCGGGAGGGGTAGAGACCCAGTACTTC; cdr3_length: 15; j_call: TRBJ2-5; clone_size: NA; v_call: TRBV28; d_call: TRBD2
cdr3_aa: CASRIAGGSIEQYF; cdr3_nt: TGTGCCAGCAGAATAGCGGGAGGGAGCATCGAGCAGTACTTC; cdr3_length: 14; j_call: TRBJ2-7; clone_size: once; v_call: TRBV27; d_call: TRBD2
cdr3_aa: CAWSDRASEKLFF; cdr3_nt: TGTGCCTGGAGTGACCGAGCCTCTGAAAAACTGTTTTTT; cdr3_length: 13; j_call: TRBJ1-4; clone_size: NA; v_call: TRBV30; d_call: NA
cdr3_aa: CASSVEGLGTEAFF; cdr3_nt: TGCGCCAGCAGCGTGGAGGGGCTGGGGACTGAAGCTTTCTTT; cdr3_length: 14; j_call: TRBJ1-1; clone_size: few; v_call: TRBV5-1; d_call: NA
cdr3_aa: CASSGWRTDTQYF; cdr3_nt: TGTGCCAGCAGCGGATGGCGCACAGATACGCAGTATTTT; cdr3_length: 13; j_call: TRBJ2-3; clone_size: few; v_call: TRBV7-3; d_call: NA
cdr3_aa: CSVTGHKSGANVLTF; cdr3_nt: TGCAGCGTGACGGGACACAAATCTGGGGCCAACGTCCTGACTTTC; cdr3_length: 15; j_call: TRBJ2-6; clone_size: NA; v_call: TRBV29-1; d_call: NA
cdr3_aa: CASSRTDYGYTF; cdr3_nt: TGTGCCAGCAGCCGGACAGATTATGGCTACACCTTC; cdr3_length: 12; j_call: TRBJ1-2; clone_size: NA; v_call: TRBV3-1; d_call: NA
cdr3_aa: CASSLHSPGTDSNQPQHF; cdr3_nt: TGTGCCAGCAGTTTGCACAGCCCCGGGACAGATAGCAATCAGCCCCAGCATTTT; cdr3_length: 18; j_call: TRBJ1-5; clone_size: NA; v_call: TRBV27; d_call: TRBD1
cdr3_aa: CASSVAGGPNEQFF; cdr3_nt: TGTGCCAGCAGTGTAGCGGGAGGGCCGAATGAGCAGTTCTTC; cdr3_length: 14; j_call: TRBJ2-1; clone_size: few; v_call: TRBV2; d_call: TRBD2
cdr3_aa: CASNYEGARNQPQHF; cdr3_nt: TGTGCCAGCAACTATGAGGGGGCACGCAATCAGCCCCAGCATTTT; cdr3_length: 15; j_call: TRBJ1-5; clone_size: NA; v_call: TRBV2; d_call: TRBD1
cdr3_aa: CASSFPLGSYNEQFF; cdr3_nt: TGTGCCAGCAGCTTCCCCCTCGGCTCCTACAATGAGCAGTTCTTC; cdr3_length: 15; j_call: TRBJ2-1; clone_size: few; v_call: TRBV7-9; d_call: NA
cdr3_aa: CASRPTGLTGELFF; cdr3_nt: TGTGCCAGCAGGCCAACAGGGCTCACCGGGGAGCTGTTTTTT; cdr3_length: 14; j_call: TRBJ2-2; clone_size: many; v_call: TRBV28; d_call: NA
cdr3_aa: CASRYGVLYEQYF; cdr3_nt: TGTGCCAGCAGATACGGCGTACTCTACGAGCAGTACTTC; cdr3_length: 13; j_call: TRBJ2-7; clone_size: NA; v_call: TRBV12-3/TRBV12-4; d_call: NA
cdr3_aa: CASSLPGLVYTEAFF; cdr3_nt: TGTGCCAGCAGCTTACCGGGTCTTGTCTACACTGAAGCTTTCTTT; cdr3_length: 15; j_call: TRBJ1-1; clone_size: few; v_call: TRBV7-9; d_call: NA
cdr3_aa: CASSLGPDQETQYF; cdr3_nt: TGTGCCAGCAGTTTGGGACCGGACCAAGAGACCCAGTACTTC; cdr3_length: 14; j_call: TRBJ2-5; clone_size: many; v_call: TRBV5-4; d_call: NA
cdr3_aa: CASSTRAGPDGNEQYF; cdr3_nt: TGTGCCAGCAGCACTCGGGCGGGGCCCGATGGAAACGAGCAGTACTTC; cdr3_length: 16; j_call: TRBJ2-7; clone_size: few; v_call: TRBV7-9; d_call: NA
cdr3_aa: CASSFQSTNEKLFF; cdr3_nt: TGTGCCAGCAGCTTTCAATCGACTAATGAAAAACTGTTTTTT; cdr3_length: 14; j_call: TRBJ1-4; clone_size: few; v_call: TRBV7-9; d_call: NA
cdr3_aa: CSASGRGSYNEQFF; cdr3_nt: TGCAGTGCTAGCGGGAGGGGATCCTACAATGAGCAGTTCTTC; cdr3_length: 14; j_call: TRBJ2-1; clone_size: NA; v_call: TRBV20-1; d_call: TRBD2
cdr3_aa: CASSSGTYGYTF; cdr3_nt: TGTGCCAGCAGCTCCGGGACCTATGGCTACACCTTC; cdr3_length: 12; j_call: TRBJ1-2; clone_size: NA; v_call: TRBV7-9; d_call: NA
cdr3_aa: CASSLSGSTYNEQFF; cdr3_nt: TGTGCCAGCAGCTTAAGCGGGAGTACCTACAATGAGCAGTTCTTC; cdr3_length: 15; j_call: TRBJ2-1; clone_size: many; v_call: TRBV7-2; d_call: TRBD2
cdr3_aa: CASSLDQGGLSMNTEAFF; cdr3_nt: TGCGCCAGCAGCTTGGACCAGGGTGGTTTATCCATGAACACTGAAGCTTTCTTT; cdr3_length: 18; j_call: TRBJ1-1; clone_size: many; v_call: TRBV5-1; d_call: NA
cdr3_aa: CASSNQGQSYNEQFF; cdr3_nt: TGTGCCAGTAGTAACCAGGGGCAAAGCTACAATGAGCAGTTCTTC; cdr3_length: 15; j_call: TRBJ2-1; clone_size: many; v_call: TRBV19; d_call: NA
cdr3_aa: CASSTAGGAVYGYTF; cdr3_nt: TGTGCCAGCAGCACGGCAGGGGGCGCGGTCTATGGCTACACCTTC; cdr3_length: 15; j_call: TRBJ1-2; clone_size: many; v_call: TRBV7-2; d_call: TRBD1
cdr3_aa: CASSLEQGASSSYEQYF; cdr3_nt: TGTGCCAGCAGCTTAGAACAGGGGGCGTCCAGCTCCTACGAGCAGTACTTC; cdr3_length: 17; j_call: TRBJ2-7; clone_size: many; v_call: TRBV7-8; d_call: TRBD1
cdr3_aa: CASSPDRAGNQPQHF; cdr3_nt: TGTGCCAGCAGCCCGGACAGGGCCGGCAATCAGCCCCAGCATTTT; cdr3_length: 15; j_call: TRBJ1-5; clone_size: NA; v_call: TRBV6-5; d_call: TRBD1
cdr3_aa: CASSLPGGTTGGETQYF; cdr3_nt: TGCGCCAGCAGCTTGCCTGGCGGCACGACAGGGGGAGAGACCCAGTACTTC; cdr3_length: 17; j_call: TRBJ2-5; clone_size: once; v_call: TRBV5-1; d_call: TRBD1
cdr3_aa: CDTSKREINEQFF; cdr3_nt: TGTGACACCTCCAAACGGGAGATCAATGAGCAGTTCTTC; cdr3_length: 13; j_call: TRBJ2-1; clone_size: NA; v_call: TRBV24-1; d_call: NA
cdr3_aa: CASSAPPYEQYF; cdr3_nt: TGTGCCAGCAGTGCCCCACCCTACGAGCAGTACTTC; cdr3_length: 12; j_call: TRBJ2-7; clone_size: few; v_call: TRBV6-1; d_call: NA
cdr3_aa: CASSPGANQPQHF; cdr3_nt: TGTGCCAGCTCACCAGGGGCCAATCAGCCCCAGCATTTT; cdr3_length: 13; j_call: TRBJ1-5; clone_size: NA; v_call: TRBV18; d_call: NA
cdr3_aa: CASSFRGTGVANYGYTF; cdr3_nt: TGTGCCAGCAGTTTCAGGGGGACAGGGGTAGCTAACTATGGCTACACCTTC; cdr3_length: 17; j_call: TRBJ1-2; clone_size: NA; v_call: TRBV28; d_call: TRBD1
cdr3_aa: CASSRQSSYGYTF; cdr3_nt: TGTGCCAGCAGCCGACAGAGTTCCTATGGCTACACCTTC; cdr3_length: 13; j_call: TRBJ1-2; clone_size: many; v_call: TRBV7-9; d_call: NA
cdr3_aa: CASSFSDRVGGYTF; cdr3_nt: TGTGCCAGCAGCTTCTCCGACAGGGTGGGCGGCTACACCTTC; cdr3_length: 14; j_call: TRBJ1-2; clone_size: NA; v_call: TRBV7-3; d_call: TRBD1
cdr3_aa: CATSRLPGVNTEAFF; cdr3_nt: TGTGCCACCAGCAGATTACCCGGGGTGAACACTGAAGCTTTCTTT; cdr3_length: 15; j_call: TRBJ1-1; clone_size: NA; v_call: TRBV15; d_call: NA
cdr3_aa: CASSLAVTGGKTQYF; cdr3_nt: TGTGCCAGCAGCTTAGCGGTGACAGGCGGGAAGACCCAGTACTTC; cdr3_length: 15; j_call: TRBJ2-5; clone_size: many; v_call: TRBV7-2; d_call: NA
cdr3_aa: CASSYEGWTQYF; cdr3_nt: TGTGCCAGCAGTTACGAGGGTTGGACCCAGTACTTC; cdr3_length: 12; j_call: TRBJ2-5; clone_size: NA; v_call: TRBV6-6; d_call: NA
cdr3_aa: CSVVSDRYEQYF; cdr3_nt: TGCAGCGTTGTATCGGACCGCTACGAGCAGTACTTC; cdr3_length: 12; j_call: TRBJ2-7; clone_size: NA; v_call: TRBV29-1; d_call: NA
cdr3_aa: CASSLGQGSTGELFF; cdr3_nt: TGTGCCAGCAGCTTGGGACAGGGTAGCACCGGGGAGCTGTTTTTT; cdr3_length: 15; j_call: TRBJ2-2; clone_size: few; v_call: TRBV7-2; d_call: TRBD1